The entry below describes one T cell receptor beta chain. The data belong to a study of blood T cell repertoires in COVID-19. Study at large: Specimens from acute and convalescent COVID-19 originated in the United States, Italy and Spain. PBMCs, B-cell-depleted T cells, or T cells provided the cDNA or gDNA that made up the material.

The CDR3 sequence is 13 residues long. Trimming removed 1 base at V and 9 bases at J, with 12 bases between. Germline V gene lookup returns CDR1 MNHNS and CDR2 SASEGT. As processed by the authors: Amplification of reference gene primers was used by the study to estimate nucleated cell counts. Sequencing used immunoSEQ multiplex PCR; TCRdb keeps in-frame clones, though not all of them. V, J and clone size reflect that table, while D and trimming were determined from the DNA. This table has 250,000 to 350,000 clones, approximately 91% appearing once. This chain joins TRBV6-1 and TRBJ1-1, with TRBD1 as a possible D gene (5 bases). This receptor was obtained from a woman aged 60-75 years with acute or convalescent COVID-19. Sequencing was done on a sample of peripheral blood. Here the CDR3 reads CASSEVWQGKAFF. CDR3 DNA: TGTGCCAGCAGTGAAGTGTGGCAGGGCAAAGCTTTCTTT.